These 27 T cell receptor beta chains came from one sample sequenced in a study of Graves' ophthalmopathy and Graves' hyperthyroidism. The authors amplified TCR beta CDR3 regions from RNA transcripts. HTBI primers were used in a first-round RT-PCR, which preceded a second-round multiplex PCR. Each CDR3 protein is one row after TCRdb ran MiXCR on the multiplex PCR reads. The table records under 350,000 distinct CDR3 sequences, under 20% of them present only once. Material for sequencing was peripheral blood. The receptors stem from an adult man with Graves' ophthalmopathy.

This clonotype was seen repeatedly, ten times or more. This rearrangement joins TRBV7-8 to TRBJ1-1; TRBD1 might be the D (5 bases). CDR1 SGHVS and CDR2 FQNEAQ come from the germline V gene. The CDR3 runs 16 residues. Trimming removed 5 bases from V and 4 bases from J, with 20 bases in between. The CDR3: CASSLRARGRSTEAFF. The CDR3 nucleotides are TGTGCCAGCAGCCTAAGAGCTCGGGGCCGGAGCACTGAAGCTTTCTTT.

This clonotype appeared many times. The rearrangement joins TRBV7-9 to TRBJ1-2, with a tentative D call TRBD1 (6 bases). CDR1 is SEHNR, CDR2 FQNEAQ, per germline (reference sequence). Deletions cut 4 bases from V and 6 bases from J, with 12 bases between. CDR3 size: 13 residues. CDR3 bases: TGTGCCAGCAGCTACAACAGGGTAGATGGCTACACCTTC. The encoded protein is CASSYNRVDGYTF.

This clonotype was recorded a few times. The rearrangement joins TRBV18 to TRBJ2-5, with TRBD2 matching 9 bases. CDR3 length: 14 amino acids. Germline V gives CDR1 KGHSH, CDR2 LQKENI. The V gene end was trimmed by 4 bases and the J gene end by 3 bases; junction bases not matched to a gene: 3. The CDR3 protein is CASSLRTSEETQYF. The CDR3 DNA sequence: TGTGCCAGCTCACTGAGGACTAGCGAAGAGACCCAGTACTTC.

CDR3 region: CASSPSGDEAFF. The CDR3, as DNA: TGTGCCAGCAGCCCTAGTGGGGACGAAGCTTTCTTT. This chain joins TRBV3-1 and TRBJ1-1, with a tentative D call TRBD1 (5 bases). V was trimmed by 4 bases and J by 8 bases, leaving 11 bases between them. Germline CDR1 and CDR2: LGHDT and YNNKEL (reference sequence). The CDR3 is made up of 12 amino acids.

This clonotype was picked up many times. V is TRBV12-3 or TRBV12-4 and J is TRBJ2-5; perhaps TRBD2 as D (5 bases). The length of the CDR3 is 15 residues. V lost 5 bases, J lost 0 bases, and 13 bases lay in between. CDR3 amino acids: CASSTAGWNQETQYF. The CDR3, as DNA: TGTGCCAGCAGTACGGCGGGCTGGAACCAAGAGACCCAGTACTTC.

Concerning this clonotype itself: One end of the junction fails to match germline, which may point to a read error. The V call is TRBV24-1, the J call TRBJ1-2; possibly TRBD1 for D (5 bases). This CDR3 has 12 residues. CDR1 is KGHDR, CDR2 SFDVKD, per germline. The CDR3 reads CATVREYYGYIF. CDR3 sequence (DNA): TGTGCCACCGTCAGGGAATACTATGGCTACATCTTC.

On this clonotype: It may be a read error: a sequence one base away is much more abundant. The CDR3 does not close with the conserved phenylalanine or tryptophan, likely indicating a read error. The V gene is TRBV14, the J gene TRBJ1-6; no clear D. CDR3 length: 15 amino acids. V lost 0 bases, J lost 4 bases, and 7 bases lay in between. Per the germline V gene, CDR1 is SGHDN and CDR2 is FVKESK. The CDR3 DNA sequence: TGTGCCAGCAGCCAAGACGGGAGATATAATTCACCCCTCCACTCT. Protein: CASSQDGRYNSPLHS.

This clonotype was counted ten times or more. The chain carries TRBV11-2 and TRBJ2-5; possible D gene TRBD1, 6 bases. Looked up from germline, CDR1 is SGHAT and CDR2 is FQNNGV. The CDR3 extends over 14 amino acids. V was pared by 7 bases and J by 1 base, with 13 bases between. CDR3 bases: TGTGCCAGCACCGAATACAGGGCCCAAGAGACCCAGTACTTC. It specifies CASTEYRAQETQYF.

This clonotype was seen at least ten times. The chain links TRBV28 to TRBJ2-5, with TRBD2 matching 10 bases. The length of the CDR3 is 16 residues. In germline, CDR1 is MDHEN, CDR2 SYDVKM. Trimming took 4 bases from V and 3 from J; bases not matched to a gene: 8. The CDR3 reads CASSSSLAGSKETQYF. The CDR3 nucleotides are TGTGCCAGCAGTTCTTCACTAGCGGGGAGCAAAGAGACCCAGTACTTC.

This clonotype was detected ten times or more. This chain joins TRBV20-1 and TRBJ1-2; unclear D gene. V was pared by 2 bases and J by 5 bases, with 15 bases between. Germline values: CDR1 DFQATT, CDR2 SNEGSKA (reference sequence). The CDR3 totals 14 residues. The DNA for the CDR3 is TGCAGTGCTAGAATCAACGGGGTGCGATATGGCTACACCTTC. Its protein product is CSARINGVRYGYTF.

A single count supports this clonotype. The chain uses TRBV4-1 and TRBJ1-2; 11 bases map to TRBD1. Germline assignment: CDR1 MGHRA and CDR2 YSYEKL. The CDR3 length is 14 residues. V trimming: 1 base; J trimming: 7 bases; junction bases outside the gene matches: 2. The CDR3 sequence: CASSQVGTGGGYTF. CDR3 bases: TGCGCCAGCAGCCAAGTGGGGACAGGGGGTGGCTACACCTTC.

This clonotype was observed at least ten times. The chain joins TRBV3-1 to TRBJ1-3; D is perhaps TRBD1 (5 bases). CDR3 length: 15 amino acids. The V end lost 4 bases, the J end lost 4 bases, and 14 bases lay between the germline ends. The V gene's germline CDR1 is LGHDT and CDR2 YNNKEL (reference sequence). The chain's CDR3 is CASSPGPKGGNTIYF. In DNA form, the CDR3 reads TGTGCCAGCAGCCCGGGACCCAAAGGGGGAAACACCATATATTTT.

V usage is TRBV20-1 and J usage is TRBJ1-6, with D perhaps TRBD1 (5 bases). V was shortened by 3 bases and J by 10 bases, with 13 bases between the two germline ends. The V gene's germline CDR1 is DFQATT and CDR2 SNEGSKA (reference sequence). The CDR3 has 13 amino acids. CDR3 region: CSASAPDSSPLHF. As DNA, the CDR3 is TGCAGTGCTAGCGCCCCAGACAGCTCACCCCTCCACTTT.

The chain recombines TRBV29-1 with TRBJ2-5, with D tentatively TRBD1 (6 bases). Trimming removed 3 bases at V and 2 bases at J, with 16 bases between. Germline CDR1 SQVTM, CDR2 ANQGSEA. This CDR3 is 15 amino acids long. For the CDR3, the DNA is TGCAGCGTTGAGGGGGCCCGGGATCAGCAAGAGACCCAGTACTTC. This translates into CSVEGARDQQETQYF.

The table lists this clonotype with many counts. The V call is TRBV2, the J call TRBJ2-2; perhaps TRBD2 as D (6 bases). This CDR3 has 16 residues. Germline values: CDR1 SNHLY, CDR2 FYNNEI. V lost 2 bases, J lost 5 bases, and 15 bases lay in between. Here the CDR3 reads CASSEPASVRTGELFF. Here the CDR3 DNA reads TGTGCCAGCAGTGAACCTGCTAGCGTAAGGACCGGGGAGCTGTTTTTT.

For this clonotype: One end of the junction is discordant with germline, which a read error may explain. The V and J genes are TRBV30 and TRBJ2-2, with D tentatively TRBD1 (6 bases). The CDR3 is 14 residues long. Germline assignment: CDR1 GTSNPN and CDR2 SVGIG (reference sequence). CDR3 nucleotide sequence: TGTGCCCGGAGTGTCCAGGGGAGCACCGGGGAGCTGTTTTTT. Amino acid sequence: CARSVQGSTGELFF.

This clonotype has a count of ten or more. The chain uses TRBV12-3 or TRBV12-4 and TRBJ2-2, with 10 positions matching TRBD1. CDR3 size: 16 residues. Trimming removed 5 bases from V and 5 bases from J; junction bases left unmatched: 8. CDR3 protein: CASSLTTGGVTGELFF. CDR3 coding DNA: TGTGCCAGCAGTCTAACGACAGGGGGCGTTACCGGGGAGCTGTTTTTT.

This clonotype was recorded many times. V is TRBV5-1 and J is TRBJ2-7, with D unresolved. The CDR3 totals 16 residues. The ends were cut back, 3 bases at V and 2 bases at J, with 18 bases in the middle. Germline CDR1 and CDR2: SGHRS and YFSETQ. This CDR3 reads CASSSRQLVRTYEQYF. As DNA, the CDR3 is TGCGCCAGCAGCTCGAGACAACTGGTAAGAACCTACGAGCAGTACTTC.

V and J are TRBV7-2 and TRBJ1-2; D gene uncertain. Trimming took off 2 bases at V and 5 bases at J, with 15 bases between the two ends. Germline V gives CDR1 SGHTA, CDR2 FQGNSA. The CDR3 sequence is 15 residues long. The CDR3 sequence: CASSLQAGQAYGYTF. The DNA of the CDR3 is TGTGCCAGCAGCTTACAGGCTGGCCAGGCGTATGGCTACACCTTC.

This clonotype was counted at least ten times. The chain has TRBV6-5 and TRBJ2-7, with TRBD1 matching over 10 bases. Germline trimming cut 6 bases from V and 5 bases from J; bases unmatched to any gene: 10. This CDR3 has 15 residues. Germline assignment: CDR1 MNHEY and CDR2 SVGAGI. CDR3 DNA sequence: TGTGCCAGCAGGCCTGGGACAGGGGATCGAAACGAGCAGTACTTC. Amino acids: CASRPGTGDRNEQYF.

J is TRBJ2-7 and V is TRBV15; D may be TRBD2 (6 bases). The length of the CDR3 is 15 residues. Trimming removed 0 bases from V and 2 bases from J, with 11 bases in between. Germline CDR1 reads LNHNV; CDR2 reads YYDKDF (reference sequence). The CDR3 sequence: CATSRDVAEAYEQYF. The CDR3 DNA is TGTGCCACCAGCAGAGATGTAGCGGAGGCCTACGAGCAGTACTTC.

This clonotype was observed at least ten times. V gene TRBV20-1 combines with J gene TRBJ1-3; no clear D gene. V shed 6 bases and J shed 0 bases, with 12 bases lying between them. CDR3 length: 14 residues. Germline V lookup: CDR1 DFQATT, CDR2 SNEGSKA (reference sequence). This CDR3 is CSARPPGSGNTIYF. As DNA, the CDR3 is TGCAGTGCCAGGCCCCCCGGCTCTGGAAACACCATATATTTT.

This clonotype was found many times. The chain is built from TRBV19 and TRBJ1-1, with 7 positions matching TRBD1. V trimming: 7 bases; J trimming: 5 bases; junction bases outside the gene matches: 10. The germline CDR1 and CDR2 sequences are LNHDA and SQIVND (reference sequence). The length of the CDR3 is 14 residues. The CDR3 DNA sequence: TGTGCCAGTACCCTTTCCCCAGGGGGGACTGAAGCTTTCTTT. Protein: CASTLSPGGTEAFF. Full variable domain (missing parts from reference TRBV19 and TRBJ1-1): DGGITQSPKYLFRKEGQNVTLSCEQNLNHDAMYWYRQDPGQGLRLIYYSQIVNDFQKGDIAEGYSVSREKKESFPLTVTSAQKNPTAFYLCASTLSPGGTEAFFGQGTRLTVV.

This clonotype was recorded at least ten times. This sequence joins TRBV29-1 and TRBJ2-5; D is unclear. V was clipped by 7 bases and J by 4 bases, with 13 bases between them. The CDR3 has 12 amino acids. Germline V lookup: CDR1 SQVTM, CDR2 ANQGSEA. CDR3 in amino acids: CSELTLGETQYF. CDR3 coding DNA: TGCAGCGAGTTGACCCTGGGAGAGACCCAGTACTTC.

This clonotype was seen many times. This chain joins TRBV18 and TRBJ1-6, with 9 positions matching TRBD1. Germline CDR1 KGHSH, CDR2 LQKENI. The V gene end was trimmed by 5 bases and the J gene end by 10 bases; junction bases not matched to a gene: 9. CDR3 length: 15 amino acids. The DNA of the CDR3 is TGTGCCAGCTCAGGACAGGGGACGGGAAGGTCACCCCTCCACTTT. This codes for CASSGQGTGRSPLHF. The entire variable domain, with the rest obtained from reference TRBV18 and TRBJ1-6, is as follows: NAGVMQNPRHLVRRRGQEARLRCSPMKGHSHVYWYRQLPEEGLKFMVYLQKENIIDESGMPKERFSAEFPKEGPSILRIQQVVRGDSAAYFCASSGQGTGRSPLHFGNGTRLTVT.

This clonotype was detected a few times. The chain links TRBV7-2 to TRBJ2-5; 13 bases are a match to TRBD2. V shed 4 bases, J shed 4 bases, and the junction held 3 bases outside the gene matches. This CDR3 has 15 residues. Germline values: CDR1 SGHTA, CDR2 FQGNSA. The CDR3 is CASSYRTSGGETQYF. Written as DNA, the CDR3 is TGTGCCAGCAGCTATCGGACTAGCGGGGGAGAGACCCAGTACTTC. Supplemented by reference TRBV7-2 and TRBJ2-5, the full variable domain reads GAGVSQSPSNKVTEKGKDVELRCDPISGHTALYWYRQSLGQGLEFLIYFQGNSAPDKSGLPSDRFSAERTGGSVSTLTIQRTQQEDSAVYLCASSYRTSGGETQYFGPGTRLLVL.

This clonotype came up many times. V gene TRBV11-1 combines with J gene TRBJ2-6; D uncertain. CDR1 SGHAT and CDR2 FQDESV come from the germline V gene (reference sequence). The CDR3 totals 15 residues. V was pared by 5 bases and J by 0 bases, with 8 bases between. The CDR3 region is CASSPRNSGANVLTF. CDR3 bases: TGTGCCAGCAGCCCCCGCAACTCTGGGGCCAACGTCCTGACTTTC. The full variable domain, rest sourced from reference TRBV11-1 and TRBJ2-6, is EAEVAQSPRYKITEKSQAVAFWCDPISGHATLYWYRQILGQGPELLVQFQDESVVDDSQLPKDRFSAERLKGVDSTLKIQPAELGDSAMYLCASSPRNSGANVLTFGAGSRLTVL.